One sample yielded the 15 T cell receptor beta chains listed below, sequenced in a study of beta chain features in type 1 diabetes. The whole isolated RNA underwent reverse transcription, so sequencing captured expressed TCRB transcripts. Generated by immunoSEQ multiplex PCR, the TCRdb table keeps only in-frame clones and is missing some. The sample carries around 240,000 clones, 55% to 70% recorded once. Specimen: naive CD4+ T cells from blood. The receptors come from a man younger than 40 in good health.

The V gene is TRBV18, the J gene TRBJ2-7, with a weak D call TRBD2 (6 bases). Deletions cut 3 bases from V and 6 bases from J, with 6 bases between. From germline, CDR1 is KGHSH and CDR2 LQKENI. The CDR3 length is 11 residues. The CDR3 region is CASSPGGEQYF. The CDR3 DNA reads as TGTGCCAGCTCACCGGGGGGCGAGCAGTACTTC.

The chain uses TRBV4-3 and TRBJ1-1, with D hard to call. Germline CDR1 reads LGHNA; CDR2 reads YSLEER. The CDR3 totals 13 residues. The V end was cut by 0 bases, the J end by 4 bases, with 6 bases between. The CDR3 nucleotides read TGCGCCAGCAGCCAAGACACCAGCACTGAAGCTTTCTTT. Protein product: CASSQDTSTEAFF.

The V call is TRBV20-1, the J call TRBJ1-1, with D tentatively TRBD1 (6 bases). CDR3 size: 10 residues. Germline values: CDR1 DFQATT, CDR2 SNEGSKA (reference sequence). The ends were cut back, 3 bases at V and 9 bases at J, with 8 bases in the middle. CDR3 sequence reads: CSASQGKAFF. The CDR3 DNA is TGCAGTGCTAGTCAGGGGAAAGCTTTCTTT.

This rearrangement joins TRBV29-1 to TRBJ1-1, with unresolved D. The germline V and J ends were trimmed by 7 bases and 6 bases, with 12 bases remaining between them. Germline CDR1 SQVTM, CDR2 ANQGSEA. The CDR3 is made up of 11 amino acids. The CDR3 loop reads CSESVGPEAFF. In nucleotides, the CDR3 is TGCAGCGAGTCCGTCGGCCCTGAAGCTTTCTTT. The whole variable domain, remainder taken from reference TRBV29-1 and TRBJ1-1, is SAVISQKPSRDICQRGTSLTIQCQVDSQVTMMFWYRQQPGQSLTLIATANQGSEATYESGFVIDKFPISRPNLTFSTLTVSNMSPEDSSIYLCSESVGPEAFFGQGTRLTVV.

The rearrangement uses TRBV2 and TRBJ2-7, with TRBD2 matching 12 bases. This CDR3 has 13 amino acids. Per germline, CDR1 SNHLY and CDR2 FYNNEI. Losses at the gene ends were 6 bases for V and 4 bases for J; bases not matched to a gene: 1. In nucleotides, the CDR3 is TGTGCCAGCAGACTAGCGGGAGGATACGAGCAGTACTTC. It specifies CASRLAGGYEQYF.

The chain has TRBV4-3 and TRBJ2-3; 8 nucleotides align to TRBD2. Trimming removed 3 bases from V and 0 bases from J; junction bases left unmatched: 8. Germline V gene data show CDR1 as LGHNA and CDR2 as YSLEER. CDR3 length: 17 amino acids. CDR3 coding DNA: TGCGCCAGCAGCCAGAAACGTTCTAGCGGGAGCACAGATACGCAGTATTTT. Translating it yields CASSQKRSSGSTDTQYF.

This clone has a single count. The genes are TRBV2 and TRBJ1-1; no reliable D call. Deletions cut 4 bases from V and 3 bases from J, with 9 bases between. CDR3 length: 13 amino acids. CDR1 SNHLY and CDR2 FYNNEI come from the germline V gene. The CDR3 DNA is TGTGCCAGCAGTGGGGAGGGCTACACTGAAGCTTTCTTT. It specifies CASSGEGYTEAFF.

This clone was observed a handful of times. The chain joins TRBV29-1 to TRBJ2-2; TRBD1 aligns across 7 bases. V was clipped by 8 bases and J by 1 base; unmatched bases: 4. The CDR3 runs to 13 residues. Germline V CDR1 and CDR2: SQVTM, ANQGSEA. CDR3 loop: CSLRTGNTGELFF. The CDR3 DNA follows: TGCAGCCTAAGGACAGGGAACACCGGGGAGCTGTTTTTT.

The V and J genes are TRBV7-2 and TRBJ2-3, with D possibly TRBD2 on 5 matching bases. CDR1 is SGHTA, CDR2 FQGNSA, per germline. This CDR3 is 16 amino acids long. The V gene lost 3 bases and the J gene lost 0 bases, with 13 bases spanning the gap. CDR3 residues: CASSFEGGPSTDTQYF. CDR3 nucleotide sequence: TGTGCCAGCAGCTTCGAGGGCGGACCTAGCACAGATACGCAGTATTTT.

This chain links TRBV29-1 with TRBJ2-5; perhaps D is TRBD1 or TRBD2 (6 bases each). Germline V gene lookup returns CDR1 SQVTM and CDR2 ANQGSEA. The CDR3 totals 12 residues. V was trimmed by 4 bases and J by 5 bases, leaving 11 bases between them. The CDR3 sequence is CSVGRGAETQYF. CDR3 in DNA: TGCAGCGTTGGAAGGGGGGCGGAGACCCAGTACTTC.

The chain has TRBV7-8 and TRBJ2-3; no clear D. Trimming pared 4 bases from V and 0 bases from J, leaving 11 bases between. Germline CDR1 is SGHVS and CDR2 is FQNEAQ. This CDR3 has 15 amino acids. The CDR3 region is CASSSSRPSTDTQYF. The CDR3 bases are TGTGCCAGCAGCTCTTCTAGGCCTAGCACAGATACGCAGTATTTT.

The chain uses TRBV7-4 and TRBJ2-1; TRBD1 is a possible D gene (6 bases). This CDR3 is 15 amino acids long. Germline V gene data show CDR1 as SGHVT and CDR2 as SQSDAQ. V was pared by 8 bases and J by 2 bases, with 16 bases between. This chain's CDR3 is CASGYRDTTYNEQFF. The CDR3 coding sequence is TGTGCCAGCGGGTACCGGGACACAACCTACAATGAGCAGTTCTTC.

The genes are TRBV29-1 and TRBJ2-2; 7 bases fit TRBD2. V trimming: 4 bases; J trimming: 4 bases; junction bases outside the gene matches: 3. Looked up from germline, CDR1 is SQVTM and CDR2 is ANQGSEA. This CDR3 is 13 amino acids long. As DNA, the CDR3 is TGCAGCGTTGGGCGGGGGTCCACCGGGGAGCTGTTTTTT. Its translation: CSVGRGSTGELFF.

The V call is TRBV30, the J call TRBJ2-7; D not certain. V was clipped by 5 bases and J by 4 bases, with 12 bases between them. CDR3 length: 12 residues. CDR1 is GTSNPN, CDR2 SVGIG, per germline (reference sequence). In nucleotides, the CDR3 is TGTGCCTGGTCCGTGGTGTTTTACGAGCAGTACTTC. Translating gives CAWSVVFYEQYF.

This chain links TRBV7-2 with TRBJ2-7; D unclear. The V end lost 1 base, the J end lost 2 bases, and 15 bases lay between the germline ends. Germline V gene lookup returns CDR1 SGHTA and CDR2 FQGNSA. The CDR3 has 16 amino acids. CDR3 protein: CASSLVPLTKTYEQYF. The CDR3 nucleotides read TGTGCCAGCAGCTTAGTCCCCTTGACCAAAACCTACGAGCAGTACTTC. Together with reference TRBV7-2 and TRBJ2-7, the CDR3 gives the full variable domain: GAGVSQSPSNKVTEKGKDVELRCDPISGHTALYWYRQSLGQGLEFLIYFQGNSAPDKSGLPSDRFSAERTGGSVSTLTIQRTQQEDSAVYLCASSLVPLTKTYEQYFGPGTRLTVT.